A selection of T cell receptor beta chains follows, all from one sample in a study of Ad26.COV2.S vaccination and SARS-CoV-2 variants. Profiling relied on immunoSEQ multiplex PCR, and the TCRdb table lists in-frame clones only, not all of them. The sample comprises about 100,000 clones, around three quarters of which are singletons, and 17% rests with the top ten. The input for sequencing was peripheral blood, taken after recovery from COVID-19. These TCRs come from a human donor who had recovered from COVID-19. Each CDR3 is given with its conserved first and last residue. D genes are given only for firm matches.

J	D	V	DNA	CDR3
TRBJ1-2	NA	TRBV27	TGTGCCAGCAGTCCCTCGTCGGGCAGGAGCGGCTACACCTTC	CASSPSSGRSGYTF
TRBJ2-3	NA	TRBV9	TGTGCCAGCAGCGTAGTCCCAGCAGATACGCAGTATTTT	CASSVVPADTQYF
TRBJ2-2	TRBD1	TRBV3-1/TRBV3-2	TGTGCCAGCAGGACAGGGGTCTACGGGGAGCTGTTTTTT	CASRTGVYGELFF
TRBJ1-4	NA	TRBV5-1	TGCGCCAGCAGCTCTCGAATTGACAGTTTTAATGAAAAACTGTTTTTT	CASSSRIDSFNEKLFF
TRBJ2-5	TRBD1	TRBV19	TGTGCCAGTAGTACCTACACCCCGGGACAGGGGATCCCCGGGACCCAGTACTTC	CASSTYTPGQGIPGTQYF
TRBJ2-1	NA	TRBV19	TGTGCCAGTAGTGGAGGGGAGATAAATGAGCAGTTCTTC	CASSGGEINEQFF
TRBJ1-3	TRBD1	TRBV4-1	TGCGCCAGCAGCCATGAACCGGGACAGCTGAACTCTGGAAACACCATATATTTT	CASSHEPGQLNSGNTIYF
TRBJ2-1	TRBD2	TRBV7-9	TGTGCCAGCAGCTTCAGCTGGGGGACTAGCGGCTCCTACAATGAGCAGTTCTTC	CASSFSWGTSGSYNEQFF
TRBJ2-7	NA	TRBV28	TGTGCCAGCAGTAAAGGGACGGTCAGCGAGCAGTACTTC	CASSKGTVSEQYF
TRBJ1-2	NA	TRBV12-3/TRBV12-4	TGTGCCAGCAGCCCCAACACCTTC	CASSPNTF
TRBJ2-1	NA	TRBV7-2	TGTGCCAGCAGCTTAGGGCCGAATAATGAGCAGTTCTTC	CASSLGPNNEQFF
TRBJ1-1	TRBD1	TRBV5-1	TGCGCCAGCAGCAAGACAGGGGGGAACACTGAAGCTTTCTTT	CASSKTGGNTEAFF
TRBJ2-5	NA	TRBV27	TGTGCCAGCAGTTTATCGTTTCGGGGGACCCAGTACTTC	CASSLSFRGTQYF
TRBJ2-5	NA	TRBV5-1	TGCGCCAGCAGCGCCAACCCGCGAGAGACCCAGTACTTC	CASSANPRETQYF
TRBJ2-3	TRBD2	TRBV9	TGTGCCAGCAGCCCCAGAACGGCTAGCGGGGGGTCAAGTACGCAGTATTTT	CASSPRTASGGSSTQYF
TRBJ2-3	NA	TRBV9	TGTGCCAGCAGCCCCGAGGGACTCGGAGCCGATACGCAGTATTTT	CASSPEGLGADTQYF
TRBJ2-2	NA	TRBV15	TGTGCCACCAGCAGAGAAATGAGAACCGGGGAGCTGTTTTTT	CATSREMRTGELFF